The following is a TCR beta chain sequence with its context. Its antigen target is currently unknown. A junction end diverges from the germline sequence, so it may reflect a read error. This entry is derived from a study of T cells after yellow fever vaccination (dated by TCRdb to the late 2010s). Describing the broader study: The SMART-Seq v4 Ultra Low Input RNA kit was used to prepare libraries from fractions with low cell numbers. Two healthy male donors made up the cohort, one aged 18 to 29 years and the other aged 30 to 39 years. Blood was drawn at multiple timepoints before and after primary and secondary immunization, with bulk PBMC replicates and cell subsets isolated. Bulk TCR alpha and beta repertoires were sequenced longitudinally to track T-cell clones before and after primary and booster YFV17D yellow fever vaccination.

The treatment or condition label for this specimen denotes: live attenuated yellow fever vaccine strain. At each blood-draw timepoint, two biological replicates of bulk PBMCs were obtained. PBMCs were isolated from peripheral blood using a standard Ficoll-Paque protocol. TriZol was used to extract RNA from bulk PBMCs, from CD4 and CD8 fractions, and from dextramer-positive and dextramer-negative fractions. Broader findings and caveats from the paper: Because abundant contaminating clonotypes from the bulk population could be contained in FACS-sorted repertoires, computational filtering was required. Most clones expanded after primary vaccination were re-detected after the booster (just under 97% of CD4 and around 88% of CD8), suggesting broad memory maintenance. Only a couple of donors were included in the study, so the extent to which the findings can be generalized is limited. Compared with the primary T-cell response, the secondary T-cell response was faster but weaker, reaching its peak on day 5 rather than on day 15. A small share of clonotypes was detected in both CD4 and CD8 compartments, with the overlap likely arising from convergent recombination.

CDR1 and CDR2 are drawn from the germline V gene: MGHRA, YSYEKL. The CDR3 has 16 amino acids, counting the end cysteine and phenylalanine. The CDR3 DNA has 48 bases and is translated from base 1. TCR cDNA was synthesized by 5'RACE template switching, through which a universal primer site and unique molecular identifiers were introduced. cDNA synthesis was primed from both the TCR alpha and TCR beta constant segments. Two PCR steps were used to amplify libraries, with sample barcodes and sequencing adapters being added in the second step. Sequencing of libraries was performed on Illumina HiSeq 2500 (2x100 bp) or NovaSeq (2x150 bp). As for the authors' bioinformatics: Demultiplexing of reads and collapsing into UMI consensus sequences were performed with MIGEC, and V(D)J alignment was carried out with MiXCR. Vaccine-responding clonotypes were identified with edgeR using replicate PBMC samples, with FDR below 0.01 and a log2 fold change above 5 up to day 15 being required. Each bulk clonotype was labeled CD4 or CD8 based on which sequenced repertoire, CD4 or CD8, contained the clonotype at higher abundance. The public reads were run again by TCRdb, first through fastp at Q25 and then through MiXCR, and only productive beta chains were kept. Here each entry gathers all rows of one CDR3 protein and keeps the most common genes and DNA. What appears here as the V and J calls and clone size reflects TCRdb's work, not the paper's. In all, the sample holds hundreds of thousands of distinct CDR3 sequences, and 15% to 20% of those were seen once. The ten largest clonotypes hold around 15% of the sample.

Sample: PBMCs, taken 15 days after the yellow fever booster vaccination. The TCR comes from a man under 40 who received the YFV17D yellow fever vaccine. The rearrangement joined TRBV4-1 to TRBJ2-7; TRBD1 is a weak D gene call, 6 bases matching. For the CDR3, the sequence is CASSKDRSDSFYEQYF. The sequenced DNA: TGCGCCAGCAGCAAAGACCGGTCGGACAGTTTCTACGAGCAGTACTTC.